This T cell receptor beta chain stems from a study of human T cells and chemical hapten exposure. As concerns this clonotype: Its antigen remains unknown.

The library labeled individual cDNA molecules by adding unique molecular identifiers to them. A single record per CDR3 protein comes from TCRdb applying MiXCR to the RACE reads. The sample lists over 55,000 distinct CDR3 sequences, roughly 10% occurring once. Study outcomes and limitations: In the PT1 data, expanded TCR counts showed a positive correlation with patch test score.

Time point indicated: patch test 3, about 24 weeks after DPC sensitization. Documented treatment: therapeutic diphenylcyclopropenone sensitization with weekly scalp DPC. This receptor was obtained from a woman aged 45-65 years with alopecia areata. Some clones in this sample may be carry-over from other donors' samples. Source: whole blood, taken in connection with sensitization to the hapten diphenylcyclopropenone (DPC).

The CDR3 DNA reads TGTGCCAGCAGCCAAAGGGCGGTGGGGTTTGCCAAAAACATTCAGTACTTC. Protein product: CASSQRAVGFAKNIQYF. This chain uses TRBV7-2 with TRBJ2-4; no reliable D call. Germline lookup yields CDR1 SGHTA and CDR2 FQGNSA. The CDR3 is 17 amino acids. V was pared by 5 bases and J by 1 base, with 18 bases between.